These T cell receptor beta chains were read from a single sample in a study of long-term antiretroviral therapy in people with HIV. Using immunoSEQ multiplex PCR, the repertoire was profiled, and TCRdb retains in-frame clones only, with some absent. The profile shows tens of thousands of clones, roughly 88% of them singletons. The material was unsorted PBMCs, obtained 0.1 years before starting antiretroviral therapy. These TCRs come from a man aged 18 to 30 with HIV. CDR3s include the opening cysteine and the closing phenylalanine or tryptophan. D genes are given only for firm matches. Size is omitted from some rows. Given values are once, few, many or a class for expanded clones.

cdr3_nt: TGTGCCTGGAGTTTTTTACCCGCAGGGTTCGGGGACTATGGCTACACCTTC
cdr3_aa: CAWSFLPAGFGDYGYTF
v_call: TRBV30
d_call: NA
j_call: TRBJ1-2
clone_size: NA

cdr3_nt: TGTGCCAGCAGCTCTACTAGCGGGTACTACAATGAGCAGTTCTTC
cdr3_aa: CASSSTSGYYNEQFF
v_call: TRBV6-5
d_call: TRBD2
j_call: TRBJ2-1
clone_size: few

cdr3_nt: TGTGCCAGCAGGGACAGGGGATTGGGCAATGAGCAGTTCTTC
cdr3_aa: CASRDRGLGNEQFF
v_call: TRBV5-4
d_call: TRBD1
j_call: TRBJ2-1
clone_size: NA

cdr3_nt: TGTGCCAGCAGTTTGGGGGCCATGAACACTGAAGCTTTCTTT
cdr3_aa: CASSLGAMNTEAFF
v_call: TRBV27
d_call: NA
j_call: TRBJ1-1
clone_size: NA

cdr3_nt: TGTGCCATCAGTGAGCCGCAGGGGGGGAATAATTCACCCCTCCACTTT
cdr3_aa: CAISEPQGGNNSPLHF
v_call: TRBV10-3
d_call: TRBD1
j_call: TRBJ1-6
clone_size: NA

cdr3_nt: TGTGCCAGCAGCTTAGGCGGTATACAAAACACCATATATTTT
cdr3_aa: CASSLGGIQNTIYF
v_call: TRBV7-6
d_call: NA
j_call: TRBJ1-3
clone_size: NA

cdr3_nt: TGCAGTGCCCTGACAGGGCCTGAAGCTTTCTTT
cdr3_aa: CSALTGPEAFF
v_call: TRBV20-1
d_call: TRBD1
j_call: TRBJ1-1
clone_size: NA

cdr3_nt: TGTGCCAGTAGTCCGAGACTAGCGGGGGCAGTTGATACGCAGTATTTT
cdr3_aa: CASSPRLAGAVDTQYF
v_call: TRBV19
d_call: TRBD2
j_call: TRBJ2-3
clone_size: NA

cdr3_nt: TGTGCCAGTGGAGCCTACAATGAGCAGTTCTTC
cdr3_aa: CASGAYNEQFF
v_call: TRBV6-6
d_call: NA
j_call: TRBJ2-1
clone_size: NA

cdr3_nt: TGTGCCAGCGGATATCCGGGACGGATGAACTATGGCTACACCTTC
cdr3_aa: CASGYPGRMNYGYTF
v_call: TRBV28
d_call: NA
j_call: TRBJ1-2
clone_size: NA

cdr3_nt: TGCAGCGTTGAAGATCAGGTTGGCTACACCTTC
cdr3_aa: CSVEDQVGYTF
v_call: TRBV29-1
d_call: NA
j_call: TRBJ1-2
clone_size: NA

cdr3_nt: TGTGCCAGCAGTTTCGTGGGGTACGAGCAGTACTTC
cdr3_aa: CASSFVGYEQYF
v_call: TRBV28
d_call: NA
j_call: TRBJ2-7
clone_size: NA

cdr3_nt: TGTGCCAGCAGCTTGGTGTCCTGGACAGGCGGAAACACCATATATTTT
cdr3_aa: CASSLVSWTGGNTIYF
v_call: TRBV5-6
d_call: TRBD1
j_call: TRBJ1-3
clone_size: NA

cdr3_nt: TGCGCCAGCAGCCAAGAAGTGGGGGGCCCAGGGAATACCTATGGCTACACCTTC
cdr3_aa: CASSQEVGGPGNTYGYTF
v_call: TRBV4-1
d_call: NA
j_call: TRBJ1-2
clone_size: NA

cdr3_nt: TGCGCCAGCAGCTTGGAAACAGGGGGGAGGACAGATACGCAGTATTTT
cdr3_aa: CASSLETGGRTDTQYF
v_call: TRBV5-1
d_call: TRBD1
j_call: TRBJ2-3
clone_size: NA

cdr3_nt: TGTGCCAGTAGTCACGAGCGGGAGAAGCAGTTCTTC
cdr3_aa: CASSHEREKQFF
v_call: TRBV19
d_call: TRBD2
j_call: TRBJ2-1
clone_size: once

cdr3_nt: TGTGCCTCCAAGCCCAGAGAGGGAAGGGATGAAGCTTTCTTT
cdr3_aa: CASKPREGRDEAFF
v_call: TRBV15
d_call: NA
j_call: TRBJ1-1
clone_size: NA

cdr3_nt: TGTGCCAGCACCGGGGGACAGCCGGCTTTCTTT
cdr3_aa: CASTGGQPAFF
v_call: TRBV7-9
d_call: TRBD1
j_call: TRBJ1-1
clone_size: NA

cdr3_nt: TGTGCCACCAGCAGTTCCCTCCGGACGGCAGGGAAGTACGAGCAGTACTTC
cdr3_aa: CATSSSLRTAGKYEQYF
v_call: TRBV15
d_call: NA
j_call: TRBJ2-7
clone_size: NA

cdr3_nt: TGCGCCAGCAGTCAAGCAAACGCTACAGGAGAATACAATGAGCAGTTCTTC
cdr3_aa: CASSQANATGEYNEQFF
v_call: TRBV23-1
d_call: NA
j_call: TRBJ2-1
clone_size: NA